The sequence of this TCR beta chain was determined in a study of T cell responses to AZD1222 COVID-19 vaccine. Clones were read by immunoSEQ multiplex PCR, and TCRdb kept only the in-frame ones, dropping some. The table lists about 120,000 clones, about 90% of them singletons. Notes on the study in general: Donors were largely white British and mainly female; clonal diversity was possibly underestimated. In the spike-specific TCR repertoire, nearly half reportedly target unmutated variant regions. In all cases, repertoires were sampled only after the peak T cell response. Recipients of AZD1222 seropositive at baseline numbered only 6 or 7.

With respect to this clone: The antigen is undetermined.

The TCR sequence derives from an adult in good health. Sequencing was performed on peripheral blood, taken on day 0 of MenACWY control vaccination.

The CDR3 reads CASSQGGLAGASYEQFF. In DNA, the CDR3 is TGTGCCAGCAGCCAAGGGGGACTAGCGGGAGCCTCCTATGAGCAGTTCTTC. The rearrangement uses TRBV4-2 and TRBJ2-1, with TRBD2 matching 14 bases. The CDR3 is 17 residues long. Looked up from germline, CDR1 is LGHNA and CDR2 is YNFKEQ. J lost 8 bases, V lost 1 base, and 7 bases had no gene match.